This T cell receptor beta chain comes out of a study of cytomegalovirus exposure and HLA in healthy donors. The CDR3 is 16 residues long. Germline-derived CDR1 and CDR2 are KGHSH and LQKENI. With V trimmed by 0 bases and J by 10 bases, 6 bases remained unmatched. The PCR employed 60 Vbeta primers together with 13 Jbeta primers. Assay: immunoSEQ multiplex PCR; the TCRdb copy retains only in-frame clones and omits some. The sample lists about 140,000 clones; around 78% were seen once. The sample comprised PBMCs. J is TRBJ1-4 and V is TRBV18; 12 bases fit TRBD1. The source of this sequence is a woman aged 18-30 years in good health and CMV-seropositive. CDR3 bases: TGTGCCAGCTCACCACCGGGGGACAGGGGGCCTGGAAAACTGTTTTTT. It encodes CASSPPGDRGPGKLFF.